Presented here are 26 T cell receptor beta chains from one specimen sequenced in a study of blood T cell repertoires in COVID-19. Repertoires were generated with immunoSEQ multiplex PCR, while TCRdb's copy carries only in-frame clones and drops some. Of more than 300,000 clones detected, roughly 90% appear once; the ten largest clones hold 6% to 8%. The sample was peripheral blood. The receptors here all came from a woman aged 65 to 85 with COVID-19, enrolled during active disease.

The chain uses TRBV10-1 and TRBJ2-3; maybe TRBD2 (6 bases). The V end was cut by 0 bases, the J end by 4 bases, with 14 bases between. This CDR3 has 16 residues. Germline-derived CDR1 and CDR2 are WNHNN and SYGVQD (reference sequence). The CDR3 region has the DNA TGCGCCAGCAGTGAGTCGAAGTTGGTAGCGGCAGATACGCAGTATTTT. It translates to CASSESKLVAADTQYF.

CDR3 nucleotides: TGCGCCAGCATAGTTGGACAGGGTTTTCCCGGGGAGCTGTTTTTT. Protein sequence: CASIVGQGFPGELFF. The chain is built from TRBV5-1 and TRBJ2-2; 8 nucleotides align to TRBD1. Germline V gene sequence: CDR1 SGHRS, CDR2 YFSETQ. V lost 6 bases and J lost 6; bases outside the gene matches: 10. The CDR3 consists of 15 residues.

The chain is built from TRBV5-1 and TRBJ1-2, with D unresolved. Germline V lookup: CDR1 SGHRS, CDR2 YFSETQ. The CDR3 loop spans 14 amino acids. Deletions cut 0 bases from V and 4 bases from J, with 10 bases between. Here the CDR3 reads CASSLAQEVYGYTF. CDR3 DNA: TGCGCCAGCAGCTTGGCCCAGGAGGTCTATGGCTACACCTTC.

The chain uses TRBV9 and TRBJ2-5, with a possible D match to TRBD1 (5 bases). Deletions cut 0 bases from V and 1 base from J, with 10 bases between. In germline, CDR1 is SGDLS, CDR2 YYNGEE. The CDR3 has 15 amino acids. CDR3 sequence: CASSVGSQVQETQYF. The DNA for the CDR3 is TGTGCCAGCAGCGTAGGGTCACAGGTCCAAGAGACCCAGTACTTC.

A few counts support this clone. The chain carries TRBV18 and TRBJ1-4; D call uncertain. CDR3 size: 15 residues. The germline V and J ends were trimmed by 6 bases and 4 bases, with 15 bases remaining between them. CDR1 is KGHSH, CDR2 LQKENI, per germline. CDR3 sequence (DNA): TGTGCCAGCTCGCCCTTGGGTGGAGGTAATGAAAAACTGTTTTTT. Translated: CASSPLGGGNEKLFF. The whole variable domain, remainder taken from reference TRBV18 and TRBJ1-4, is NAGVMQNPRHLVRRRGQEARLRCSPMKGHSHVYWYRQLPEEGLKFMVYLQKENIIDESGMPKERFSAEFPKEGPSILRIQQVVRGDSAAYFCASSPLGGGNEKLFFGSGTQLSVL.

The rearrangement links TRBV18 to TRBJ2-7; 11 nucleotides line up with TRBD1. J gave up 0 bases and V 3 bases, and 10 bases lay outside the gene matches. CDR1 KGHSH and CDR2 LQKENI come from the germline V gene. This CDR3 has 18 residues. The DNA of the CDR3 is TGTGCCAGCTCACCCGGACAGGGGGCCTTTAGGGTCTCCTACGAGCAGTACTTC. Protein: CASSPGQGAFRVSYEQYF.

The V call is TRBV25-1, the J call TRBJ1-3, with 9 positions matching TRBD1. Losses at the gene ends were 3 bases for V and 3 bases for J; bases not matched to a gene: 9. Germline values: CDR1 MGHDK, CDR2 SYGVNS. The CDR3 sequence is 17 residues long. The CDR3 DNA is TGTGCCAGCAGTGACCCTAGGACAGGGGTTGTTGGAAACACCATATATTTT. It codes for CASSDPRTGVVGNTIYF. The full variable domain, its missing parts supplied by reference TRBV25-1 and TRBJ1-3, is EADIYQTPRYLVIGTGKKITLECSQTMGHDKMYWYQQDPGMELHLIHYSYGVNSTEKGDLSSESTVSRIRTEHFPLTLESARPSHTSQYLCASSDPRTGVVGNTIYFGEGSWLTVV.

This clone appeared a single time. V is TRBV11-3 and J is TRBJ2-7; 8 nucleotides match TRBD1. Trimming cost V 5 bases and J 5 bases; bases outside gene matches: 11. The CDR3 runs 15 residues. CDR1 SGHNT and CDR2 YENEEA come from the germline V gene. This CDR3 reads CASSVGQGARDEQYF. The CDR3 DNA reads TGTGCCAGCAGCGTCGGGCAGGGGGCTCGGGACGAGCAGTACTTC.

V gene TRBV24-1 combines with J gene TRBJ2-7, with TRBD1 matching 7 bases. CDR3 length equals 18 residues. Germline loops: CDR1 KGHDR, CDR2 SFDVKD. The V and J ends lost 3 bases and 3 bases, in that order; junction bases with no gene match: 16. Written as DNA, the CDR3 is TGTGCCACCAGTGATCTCCCACGGGACAGTCCTTTTTGCTACGAGCAGTACTTC. This codes for CATSDLPRDSPFCYEQYF.

There are a few counts of this clone. The CDR3 coding sequence is TGTGCCAGCAGCCCCCGGGACAGGGCCCGTTCACCCCTCCACTTT. Its protein product is CASSPRDRARSPLHF. The chain recombines TRBV5-8 with TRBJ1-6, with 9 bases lining up with TRBD1. The CDR3 spans 15 residues. CDR1 SGHTS and CDR2 YDEGEE come from the germline V gene. Trimming cost V 4 bases and J 9 bases; bases outside gene matches: 8. The whole variable domain, remainder taken from reference TRBV5-8 and TRBJ1-6, is EAGVTQSPTHLIKTRGQQATLRCSPISGHTSVYWYQQALGLGLQFLLWYDEGEERNRGNFPPRFSGRQFPNYSSELNVNALELEDSALYLCASSPRDRARSPLHFGNGTRLTVT.

A few counts support this clone. The rearrangement joins TRBV7-5 to TRBJ2-7; the D segment call TRBD2 is taken from the table without a DNA check. TRBV7-5 is tagged as a pseudogene. The CDR3 contains 12 residues. The chain's CDR3 is CARSPPSYEQYF. In DNA, the CDR3 is TGTGCCAGAAGCCCCCCGTCCTACGAGCAGTACTTC.

V is TRBV18 and J is TRBJ2-1; D is possibly TRBD1 (6 bases). This CDR3 has 15 amino acids. Germline V gene data show CDR1 as KGHSH and CDR2 as LQKENI. With 5 bases removed from V and 4 bases from J, the gap between germline ends came to 15 bases. CDR3 sequence reads: CASSSWTVQYNEQFF. CDR3 sequence (DNA): TGTGCCAGCTCATCCTGGACAGTACAGTACAATGAGCAGTTCTTC.

The rearrangement uses TRBV21-1 and TRBJ2-7; the D segment call TRBD1 is taken from the table without a DNA check. TRBV21-1 is designated a pseudogene. This CDR3 comprises 20 residues. The CDR3 is CASSPLTGTGSPRSSYEQYF. DNA of the CDR3: TGTGCCAGCAGCCCCCTGACCGGGACAGGGAGCCCTAGGAGCTCCTACGAGCAGTACTTC.

The V gene is TRBV5-1, the J gene TRBJ1-5, with 7 bases lining up with TRBD1. CDR3 length equals 14 residues. Germline V gives CDR1 SGHRS, CDR2 YFSETQ. Trimming removed 0 bases from V and 5 bases from J; junction bases left unmatched: 2. The CDR3: CASSLVGGDQPQHF. The CDR3 coding sequence is TGCGCCAGCAGCTTGGTAGGGGGCGATCAGCCCCAGCATTTT.

The chain employs TRBV28 and TRBJ1-2; 9 nucleotides align to TRBD1. Germline V gives CDR1 MDHEN, CDR2 SYDVKM. V gave up 5 bases and J gave up 2 bases; unmatched junction bases: 0. There are 13 residues in the CDR3. CDR3 loop: CASSGTGNYGYTF. The CDR3 nucleotides read TGTGCCAGCAGTGGGACAGGGAACTATGGCTACACCTTC.

The J gene is TRBJ1-1, the V gene TRBV28, with D possibly being TRBD1 (6 bases). Per germline, CDR1 MDHEN and CDR2 SYDVKM. V lost 4 bases, J lost 9 bases, and 12 bases lay in between. CDR3 length: 12 amino acids. The CDR3 region has the DNA TGTGCCAGCAGTTCCTGGACAGAGCAAGCTTTCTTT. This sequence encodes CASSSWTEQAFF. Full variable domain (remainder filled in from reference TRBV28 and TRBJ1-1): DVKVTQSSRYLVKRTGEKVFLECVQDMDHENMFWYRQDPGLGLRLIYFSYDVKMKEKGDIPEGYSVSREKKERFSLILESASTNQTSMYLCASSSWTEQAFFGQGTRLTVV.

The chain carries TRBV7-2 and TRBJ1-3; the D gene is possibly TRBD1 (6 bases). Germline V gene data show CDR1 as SGHTA and CDR2 as FQGNSA. The CDR3 consists of 15 residues. Trimming took off 3 bases at V and 2 bases at J, with 11 bases between the two ends. The CDR3 spells CASSFISGAGNTIYF. Written as DNA, the CDR3 is TGTGCCAGCAGCTTTATTTCAGGGGCTGGAAACACCATATATTTT.

V is TRBV11-2 and J is TRBJ1-6, with a possible D match to TRBD1 (6 bases). Looked up from germline, CDR1 is SGHAT and CDR2 is FQNNGV. V was cut by 1 base and J by 3 bases, with 7 bases left in between. The CDR3 contains 15 residues. CDR3 residues: CASSLGTVYNSPLHF. Here the CDR3 DNA reads TGTGCCAGCAGCTTAGGGACAGTCTATAATTCACCCCTCCACTTT.

The rearrangement links TRBV9 to TRBJ1-2; 7 nucleotides agree with TRBD1. The CDR3 consists of 13 residues. Germline CDR1 is SGDLS and CDR2 is YYNGEE. V lost 3 bases, J lost 8 bases, and 7 bases stayed unmatched. The CDR3 coding sequence is TGTGCCAGCAGCGCCCGACAGGGAGACGGCTACACCTTC. It translates to CASSARQGDGYTF.

In its sample, this clone was seen once. The chain uses TRBV11-2 and TRBJ1-1, with TRBD1 matching over 7 bases. The germline CDR1 and CDR2 sequences are SGHAT and FQNNGV. The ends lost 6 bases at V and 11 bases at J; junction bases unmatched: 9. This CDR3 spans 12 amino acids. CDR3: CASRPTGLGAFF. For the CDR3, the DNA is TGTGCCAGCAGACCGACAGGGTTAGGGGCTTTCTTT.

This sequence joins TRBV28 and TRBJ1-1; 7 bases align to TRBD1. Germline CDR1 reads MDHEN; CDR2 reads SYDVKM. CDR3 length equals 15 residues. Losses at the gene ends were 10 bases for V and 0 bases for J; bases not matched to a gene: 11. CDR3 DNA sequence: TGTGCCACTGTCCGGGACAGAGGTATGAACACTGAAGCTTTCTTT. It yields the protein CATVRDRGMNTEAFF. Variable domain in full (rest from reference TRBV28 and TRBJ1-1): DVKVTQSSRYLVKRTGEKVFLECVQDMDHENMFWYRQDPGLGLRLIYFSYDVKMKEKGDIPEGYSVSREKKERFSLILESASTNQTSMYLCATVRDRGMNTEAFFGQGTRLTVV.

The V call is TRBV5-4, the J call TRBJ2-5; D may be TRBD2 (6 bases). Germline CDR1 is SGHNT and CDR2 is YYREEE (reference sequence). Trimming stripped 0 bases from V and 4 bases from J, with 10 bases between. The CDR3 covers 14 residues. The CDR3 here is CASSLGLDGETQYF. CDR3 coding DNA: TGTGCCAGCAGCTTGGGACTAGACGGAGAGACCCAGTACTTC.

CDR3 amino acids: CASSQGSGGLNEQFF. CDR3 coding DNA: TGTGCCAGCAGCCAAGGGAGCGGGGGCCTCAATGAGCAGTTCTTC. The chain recombines TRBV4-2 with TRBJ2-1, with 8 bases that match TRBD2. J gave up 6 bases and V 1 base, and 5 bases lay outside the gene matches. This CDR3 comprises 15 residues. Germline V lookup: CDR1 LGHNA, CDR2 YNFKEQ.

V is TRBV5-1 and J is TRBJ2-1; 8 bases align to TRBD1. This CDR3 spans 15 amino acids. J lost 6 bases, V lost 4 bases, and 9 bases had no gene match. Germline V CDR1 and CDR2: SGHRS, YFSETQ. The CDR3 DNA follows: TGCGCCAGCAGCCTATCGGGACAGGAGGGCAATGAGCAGTTCTTC. Translated, it gives CASSLSGQEGNEQFF.

This clone was counted only a few times. The chain carries TRBV4-3 and TRBJ1-4; D is uncertain. Germline loops: CDR1 LGHNA, CDR2 YSLEER. This CDR3 region has 14 residues. Trimming removed 2 bases from V and 4 bases from J, with 8 bases in between. DNA of the CDR3: TGCGCCAGCAGCCAATTCCTGTTTAATGAAAAACTGTTTTTT. Its translation: CASSQFLFNEKLFF.

The V gene is TRBV5-1, the J gene TRBJ2-7; 8 nucleotides match TRBD2. The CDR3 totals 14 residues. The ends lost 4 bases at V and 2 bases at J; junction bases unmatched: 5. The germline V gene has CDR1 SGHRS and CDR2 YFSETQ. The CDR3 coding sequence is TGCGCCAGCAGCATCCCCGGGGGGGCCTACGAGCAGTACTTC. Protein: CASSIPGGAYEQYF.